Listed below are T cell receptor beta chains from one sample, sequenced in a study of shared clonotypes between healthy human individuals. Profiling relied on immunoSEQ multiplex PCR, and the TCRdb table lists in-frame clones only, not all of them. This table holds roughly 1.4 million clones, approximately 98.5% found once. What was sequenced was naive CD4+ T cells sorted from blood. The source of these receptors is a man aged 25-45 years in good health. Each CDR3 is given with its conserved first and last residue. D genes are given only for firm matches. Clone size is not always given. Where it is, it says once, few, many or a class for expanded clones.

J: TRBJ2-2; V: TRBV19; D: TRBD2; length: 15; size: .; DNA: TGTGCCAGTAGTGAGCGGGAGGCGGTCACCGGGGAGCTGTTTTTT; CDR3: CASSEREAVTGELFF
J: TRBJ2-1; V: TRBV27; D: TRBD2; length: 16; size: .; DNA: TGTGCCAGCAGTTTAGCTGGCGGTACTAGCGGGAAAGTGGTGTTCTTC; CDR3: CASSLAGGTSGKVVFF
J: TRBJ2-7; V: TRBV5-1; D: .; length: 14; size: .; DNA: TGCGCCAGCAGCTTGGACGGTCCGCTCTACGAGCAGTACTTC; CDR3: CASSLDGPLYEQYF
J: TRBJ2-5; V: TRBV7-2; D: .; length: 15; size: .; DNA: TGTGCCAGCAGCTCCCCCTATAAAAACGGGGAGACCCAGTACTTC; CDR3: CASSSPYKNGETQYF
J: TRBJ2-7; V: TRBV4-1; D: .; length: 15; size: .; DNA: TGCGCCAGCAGCCTCACCCTGGCGGGCTCCTACGAGCAGTACTTC; CDR3: CASSLTLAGSYEQYF
J: TRBJ2-7; V: TRBV27; D: .; length: 15; size: .; DNA: TGTGCCAGCAGTCCGAGACAGGTACTATCCTACGAGCAGTACTTC; CDR3: CASSPRQVLSYEQYF
J: TRBJ2-7; V: TRBV27; D: TRBD2; length: 15; size: .; DNA: TGTGCCAGCCCGACCGCGGGAGGGAGCTCCTACGAGCAGTACTTC; CDR3: CASPTAGGSSYEQYF
J: TRBJ2-2; V: TRBV10-2; D: .; length: 14; size: .; DNA: TGCGCCAGCAGTGAATTTGCTAAAACCGGGGAGCTGTTTTTT; CDR3: CASSEFAKTGELFF
J: TRBJ2-7; V: TRBV6-5; D: TRBD2; length: 15; size: once; DNA: TGTGCCAGCAGTTACTCTAGCGGGAACACCTACGAGCAGTACTTC; CDR3: CASSYSSGNTYEQYF
J: TRBJ2-7; V: TRBV5-1; D: .; length: 15; size: .; DNA: TGCGCCAGCAGCTTGGGAGCAGGGGATTCATACGAGCAGTACTTC; CDR3: CASSLGAGDSYEQYF